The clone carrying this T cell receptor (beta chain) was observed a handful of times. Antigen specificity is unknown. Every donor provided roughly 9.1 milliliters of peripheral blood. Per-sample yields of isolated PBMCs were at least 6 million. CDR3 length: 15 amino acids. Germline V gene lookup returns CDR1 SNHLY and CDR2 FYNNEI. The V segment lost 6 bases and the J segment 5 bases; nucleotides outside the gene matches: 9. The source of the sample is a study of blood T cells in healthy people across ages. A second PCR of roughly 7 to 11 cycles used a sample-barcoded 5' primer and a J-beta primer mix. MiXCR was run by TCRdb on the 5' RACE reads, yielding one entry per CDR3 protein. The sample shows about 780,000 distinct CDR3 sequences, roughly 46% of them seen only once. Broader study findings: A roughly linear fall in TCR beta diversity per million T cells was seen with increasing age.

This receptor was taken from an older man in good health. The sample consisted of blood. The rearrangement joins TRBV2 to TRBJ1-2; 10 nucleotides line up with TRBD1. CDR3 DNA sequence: TGTGCCAGCAGAACCGGGACAGGGGTGGGTTATGGCTACACCTTC. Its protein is CASRTGTGVGYGYTF.